These 15 T cell receptor beta chains originate from one sample sequenced in a study of OX40 agonist ivuxolimab in advanced cancers. The method was immunoSEQ multiplex PCR; TCRdb's version includes in-frame clones alone and lacks a portion of them. The table has around 80,000 clones, 80% to 90% seen once. The specimen comprised CD4+ or CD8+ T cells sorted from blood, sampled in a trial of the OX40 agonist ivuxolimab. The source is an adult with an advanced solid tumor such as melanoma, head and neck, liver or kidney cancer.

This sequence joins TRBV18 and TRBJ1-1; D possibly corresponds to TRBD1 (5 bases). Per the germline V gene, CDR1 is KGHSH and CDR2 is LQKENI. The V end was cut by 2 bases, the J end by 2 bases, with 9 bases between. This CDR3 spans 14 amino acids. CDR3 loop: CASSPNRGNTEAFF. In DNA, the CDR3 is TGTGCCAGCTCACCAAATAGGGGCAACACTGAAGCTTTCTTT.

J is TRBJ1-2 and V is TRBV4-3, with D unresolved. The CDR3 consists of 16 residues. Trimming stripped 0 bases from V and 3 bases from J, with 14 bases between. CDR1 LGHNA and CDR2 YSLEER come from the germline V gene. CDR3 region: CASSQDLASGDYGYTF. CDR3 sequence (DNA): TGCGCCAGCAGCCAAGATCTCGCCAGTGGGGACTATGGCTACACCTTC.

This sequence joins TRBV6-5 and TRBJ2-1; no firm D call. The CDR3 spans 12 residues. V was cut by 5 bases and J by 2 bases, with 4 bases left in between. The germline gives CDR1 MNHEY, CDR2 SVGAGI. The CDR3 sequence: CASSGTYNEQFF. CDR3 nucleotides: TGTGCCAGCAGTGGGACCTACAATGAGCAGTTCTTC.

The chain uses TRBV4-1 and TRBJ1-6; 7 bases agree with TRBD1. The V and J ends lost 6 bases and 10 bases, in that order; junction bases with no gene match: 12. Germline loops: CDR1 MGHRA, CDR2 YSYEKL. The CDR3 totals 15 residues. This CDR3 reads CASSLLQGMGSPLHF. The CDR3 DNA reads TGCGCCAGCAGTCTCTTACAGGGGATGGGGTCACCCCTCCACTTT.

The chain employs TRBV5-1 and TRBJ2-7, with 11 bases fitting TRBD1. Per the germline V gene, CDR1 is SGHRS and CDR2 is YFSETQ. The CDR3 sequence is 15 residues long. J lost 2 bases, V lost 4 bases, and 5 bases had no gene match. The CDR3 region has the DNA TGCGCCAGCAGCAGCCGGGACAGGGGGACCTACGAGCAGTACTTC. Translating it yields CASSSRDRGTYEQYF.

CDR3 in amino acids: CASSNSQGLLYEQYF. In DNA, the CDR3 is TGTGCCAGCAGCAATTCGCAGGGACTCCTATACGAGCAGTACTTC. The chain recombines TRBV7-2 with TRBJ2-7, with D possibly TRBD2 on 6 matching bases. Germline CDR1 and CDR2: SGHTA and FQGNSA. V was shortened by 5 bases and J by 4 bases, with 18 bases between the two germline ends. The CDR3 has 15 amino acids.

The rearrangement joins TRBV11-3 to TRBJ2-2; 10 nucleotides align to TRBD2. This CDR3 region has 13 residues. Germline V gene data show CDR1 as SGHNT and CDR2 as YENEEA. V lost 5 bases to trimming and J lost 7 bases; unmatched junction nucleotides: 1. CDR3 protein: CASSRLAGGELFF. The CDR3, as DNA: TGTGCCAGCAGCCGACTAGCGGGCGGGGAGCTGTTTTTT. Full variable domain (rest looked up from reference TRBV11-3 and TRBJ2-2): EAGVVQSPRYKIIEKKQPVAFWCNPISGHNTLYWYLQNLGQGPELLIRYENEEAVDDSQLPKDRFSAERLKGVDSTLKIQPAELGDSAVYLCASSRLAGGELFFGEGSRLTVL.

The chain links TRBV6-1 to TRBJ2-2; TRBD1 agrees at 8 bases. V was pared by 2 bases and J by 6 bases, with 5 bases of the junction left unmatched. This CDR3 has 15 residues. Looked up from germline, CDR1 is MNHNS and CDR2 is SASEGT. In nucleotides, the CDR3 is TGTGCCAGCAGTGAAACGGACAGGGCGGCCGGGGAGCTGTTTTTT. Translation: CASSETDRAAGELFF.

The rearrangement joins TRBV7-9 to TRBJ1-5; D not resolved. The CDR3 is made up of 14 amino acids. Germline CDR1 is SEHNR and CDR2 is FQNEAQ (reference sequence). The V end was cut by 1 base, the J end by 7 bases, with 11 bases between. CDR3 in DNA: TGTGCCAGCAGCTTAGACGGTCCTACACAGCCCCAGCATTTT. Translation: CASSLDGPTQPQHF.

The chain employs TRBV7-2 and TRBJ2-1; 13 nucleotides match TRBD2. CDR3 size: 15 residues. Germline V gene data show CDR1 as SGHTA and CDR2 as FQGNSA. V lost 4 bases, J lost 4 bases, and 1 base stayed unmatched. The CDR3 sequence: CASSSGLAGYNEQFF. The CDR3 region has the DNA TGTGCCAGCAGCTCGGGACTAGCGGGGTACAATGAGCAGTTCTTC.

This sequence joins TRBV29-1 and TRBJ2-7; 8 positions agree with TRBD1. Germline-derived CDR1 and CDR2 are SQVTM and ANQGSEA. The CDR3 contains 13 residues. V lost 4 bases to trimming and J lost 3 bases; unmatched junction nucleotides: 5. In DNA form, the CDR3 reads TGCAGCGTTGCCGGGACAGGTATCTACGAGCAGTACTTC. Protein sequence: CSVAGTGIYEQYF.

Written as DNA, the CDR3 is TGTGCCAGCAGTGTAGGGCCAGGGGAGACCCAGTACTTC. Its translation: CASSVGPGETQYF. The rearrangement joins TRBV7-7 to TRBJ2-5; TRBD1 might be the D (5 bases). Germline V gives CDR1 SSHAT, CDR2 FNYEAQ (reference sequence). The CDR3 runs to 13 residues. The ends were cut back, 6 bases at V and 5 bases at J, with 13 bases in the middle.

CDR3 loop: CASSLSHTQYF. DNA of the CDR3: TGTGCCAGCAGCTTAAGTCATACGCAGTATTTT. The V and J genes are TRBV7-8 and TRBJ2-3; no reliable D call. Germline V CDR1 and CDR2: SGHVS, FQNEAQ. Trimming stripped 2 bases from V and 7 bases from J, with 4 bases between. This CDR3 is built from 11 residues.

The chain recombines TRBV11-2 with TRBJ1-2; TRBD1 aligns across 8 bases. V shed 5 bases and J 1 base; nucleotides not matched to a gene: 15. The CDR3 runs to 18 residues. In germline, CDR1 is SGHAT, CDR2 FQNNGV. CDR3 in amino acids: CASSPTDRVGAFNYGYTF. CDR3 nucleotides: TGTGCCAGCAGCCCTACGGACAGGGTGGGGGCCTTTAACTATGGCTACACCTTC.

The chain is built from TRBV5-4 and TRBJ2-7; a weak D match, TRBD1 (6 bases). CDR1 and CDR2 (germline): SGHNT, YYREEE (reference sequence). The V and J ends lost 3 bases and 5 bases respectively, with 12 bases between them. This CDR3 comprises 13 residues. CDR3: CASSSDRFNEQYF. CDR3 in DNA: TGTGCCAGCAGCTCTGACAGGTTCAACGAGCAGTACTTC.